The 28 T cell receptor beta chains below come from one sample, sequenced in a study of glioma-infiltrating T cells (dated by TCRdb to 2016 to 2017). The run used an Illumina MiSeq. The iRepertoire nested amplicon-rescue multiplex PCR (arm-PCR) platform was used to amplify TCR alpha and beta CDR3 regions from RNA. Using fastp trimming at Q25 and MiXCR clonotype assembly, TCRdb reanalyzed the public sequencing data and kept in-frame beta chains. When rows share a CDR3 protein, they turn into one entry using the most common DNA and genes. In all, the sample holds over 130,000 distinct CDR3 sequences, and 35% to 50% of those were seen once. Around 20% of the sample goes to the ten largest clones. Sequenced input: glioma tissue, nonneoplastic brain tissue, or PBMCs (not recorded which). The receptor source for this set is a human donor with low-grade glioma or glioblastoma, undergoing nonglioma brain surgery, or in good health (not recorded which).

J is TRBJ2-7 and V is TRBV20-1; a possible D gene is TRBD1 (6 bases). This CDR3 is 13 amino acids long. Germline V gene sequence: CDR1 DFQATT, CDR2 SNEGSKA (reference sequence). CDR3 residues: CRSNDRSSYEQYF. In DNA form, the CDR3 reads TGCCGCTCAAACGACAGGAGCTCCTACGAGCAGTACTTC.

This clonotype was detected only a few times. The gene calls are TRBV5-1 and TRBJ1-1, with D unclear. The ends were cut back, 5 bases at V and 0 bases at J, with 8 bases in the middle. Germline V lookup: CDR1 SGHRS, CDR2 YFSETQ. The CDR3 runs 13 residues. DNA for the CDR3: TGCGCCAGCAGAGAGAGAATGAACACTGAAGCTTTCTTT. Its translation is CASRERMNTEAFF. Full variable domain (remainder filled in from reference TRBV5-1 and TRBJ1-1): KAGVTQTPRYLIKTRGQQVTLSCSPISGHRSVSWYQQTPGQGLQFLFEYFSETQRNKGNFPGRFSGRQFSNSRSEMNVSTLELGDSALYLCASRERMNTEAFFGQGTRLTVV.

The chain recombines TRBV12-3 or TRBV12-4 with TRBJ2-1, with 13 positions matching TRBD2. The CDR3 is 15 amino acids. Trimming cost V 7 bases and J 5 bases; bases outside gene matches: 5. CDR3 protein: CASTRTSGSNNEQFF. CDR3 bases: TGTGCCAGCACTCGGACTAGCGGGAGTAACAATGAGCAGTTCTTC.

This clonotype was seen a handful of times. V is TRBV6-2 or TRBV6-3 and J is TRBJ1-1; no reliable D call. The germline gives CDR1 MNHEY, CDR2 SVGEGT. The length of the CDR3 is 12 residues. The V and J ends lost 2 bases and 4 bases respectively, with 5 bases between them. The chain's CDR3 is CASSYSFTEAFF. CDR3 in DNA: TGTGCCAGCAGTTACAGTTTCACTGAAGCTTTCTTT.

V usage is TRBV6-1 and J usage is TRBJ2-7; 10 nucleotides align to TRBD2. J lost 4 bases, V lost 6 bases, and 6 bases had no gene match. Germline CDR1 and CDR2: MNHNS and SASEGT. The CDR3 spans 14 residues. The DNA of the CDR3 is TGTGCCAGCAGCCCAGCGGGAGGGATGTACGAGCAGTACTTC. Amino acids: CASSPAGGMYEQYF.

This chain connects TRBV6-2 or TRBV6-3 to TRBJ2-2; D gene ambiguous. CDR3 length equals 12 residues. V was pared by 6 bases and J by 2 bases, with 4 bases between. CDR1 and CDR2 from the germline V gene are MNHEY and SVGEGT. In nucleotides, the CDR3 is TGTGCCAGCAGAGGAAACACCGGGGAGCTGTTTTTT. The encoded protein is CASRGNTGELFF.

J is TRBJ2-5 and V is TRBV15; possible D gene TRBD2, 5 bases. Germline V CDR1 and CDR2: LNHNV, YYDKDF (reference sequence). The CDR3 runs 16 residues. With 0 bases removed from V and 0 bases from J, the gap between germline ends came to 11 bases. The CDR3 loop reads CATSRDLEGDQETQYF. The DNA for the CDR3 is TGTGCCACCAGCAGAGATCTAGAGGGAGACCAAGAGACCCAGTACTTC.

This clonotype was detected a few times. The chain recombines TRBV6-2 or TRBV6-3 with TRBJ2-5; 9 nucleotides match TRBD2. Germline CDR1 reads MNHEY; CDR2 reads SVGEGT. The CDR3 spans 15 residues. The junction had 5 bases not matched to a gene; V was cut back by 4 bases and J by 2 bases. CDR3 protein: CASSSRLAEQETQYF. For the CDR3, the DNA is TGTGCCAGCAGTTCCAGACTAGCGGAACAAGAGACCCAGTACTTC.

The CDR3: CASSDTETQYF. DNA of the CDR3: TGCGCCAGCAGCGACACGGAGACCCAGTACTTC. This chain connects TRBV5-1 to TRBJ2-5; D unclear. Trimming shortened V by 4 bases and J by 5 bases, and 6 bases separated the two germline ends. The CDR3 contains 11 residues. Germline CDR1 SGHRS, CDR2 YFSETQ.

This clonotype has a handful of counts. The chain recombines TRBV7-9 with TRBJ2-1; 7 nucleotides line up with TRBD1. Trimming removed 5 bases from V and 5 bases from J; junction bases left unmatched: 15. The CDR3 totals 17 residues. Germline assignment: CDR1 SEHNR and CDR2 FQNEAQ (reference sequence). As DNA, the CDR3 is TGTGCCAGCAGCGCGCCCGGGACAGAGGTGATGAACAATGAGCAGTTCTTC. Residues: CASSAPGTEVMNNEQFF.

V and J are TRBV6-2 or TRBV6-3 and TRBJ1-6, with D unclear. This CDR3 has 14 residues. V was pared by 6 bases and J by 9 bases, with 15 bases between. Germline V gene sequence: CDR1 MNHEY, CDR2 SVGEGT. CDR3 DNA sequence: TGTGCCAGCAGGACCGGAGGAGAGAGTTCACCCCTCCACTTT. It is translated as CASRTGGESSPLHF.

This clonotype was recorded a few times. The chain recombines TRBV7-9 with TRBJ1-1, with TRBD1 identical over 9 bases. This CDR3 contains 15 residues. J gave up 4 bases and V 6 bases, and 9 bases lay outside the gene matches. Germline V gene sequence: CDR1 SEHNR, CDR2 FQNEAQ (reference sequence). CDR3 coding DNA: TGTGCCAGCAGGATAGGACAGGGGACGGTCACTGAAGCTTTCTTT. Encoded protein: CASRIGQGTVTEAFF.

This sequence joins TRBV15 and TRBJ2-5; either TRBD1 or TRBD2 may fit D (5 bases each). The CDR3 covers 12 residues. CDR1 LNHNV and CDR2 YYDKDF come from the germline V gene (reference sequence). Trimming removed 9 bases at V and 4 bases at J, with 12 bases between. The CDR3 DNA is TGTGCCACGAGGGACGTCGGAGAGACCCAGTACTTC. It encodes CATRDVGETQYF.

V usage is TRBV28 and J usage is TRBJ2-2; TRBD2 aligns across 10 bases. The CDR3 runs to 16 residues. Germline lookup yields CDR1 MDHEN and CDR2 SYDVKM. V shed 4 bases, J shed 1 base, and the junction held 3 bases outside the gene matches. CDR3 residues: CASSSRTSGNTGELFF. In DNA, the CDR3 is TGTGCCAGCAGTTCCCGGACTAGCGGGAACACCGGGGAGCTGTTTTTT. The full variable domain, in which reference TRBV28 and TRBJ2-2 provide the parts outside the CDR3, is DVKVTQSSRYLVKRTGEKVFLECVQDMDHENMFWYRQDPGLGLRLIYFSYDVKMKEKGDIPEGYSVSREKKERFSLILESASTNQTSMYLCASSSRTSGNTGELFFGEGSRLTVL.

This chain links TRBV20-1 with TRBJ1-2; tentatively, D is TRBD1 (5 bases). This CDR3 comprises 15 residues. Trimming removed 6 bases at V and 2 bases at J, with 19 bases between. The germline gives CDR1 DFQATT, CDR2 SNEGSKA (reference sequence). CDR3: CSAVTPQTENYGYTF. The CDR3 coding sequence is TGCAGTGCGGTTACACCCCAGACAGAGAACTATGGCTACACCTTC.

This clonotype was observed a few times. The genes are TRBV6-2 or TRBV6-3 and TRBJ2-2, with TRBD1 identical over 9 bases. V lost 6 bases, J lost 0 bases, and 5 bases stayed unmatched. The germline gives CDR1 MNHEY, CDR2 SVGEGT. There are 16 residues in the CDR3. The DNA of the CDR3 is TGTGCCAGCAGCGCACGGACAGGGGCGAACACCGGGGAGCTGTTTTTT. As protein: CASSARTGANTGELFF.

The chain employs TRBV4-2 and TRBJ2-7; 13 nucleotides agree with TRBD2. Germline assignment: CDR1 LGHNA and CDR2 YNFKEQ. The CDR3 consists of 18 residues. The V and J ends lost 0 bases and 5 bases, in that order; junction bases with no gene match: 10. In nucleotides, the CDR3 is TGTGCCAGCAGCCAAGATCTACTAGCGGGGGGGCCTAGGAACGAGCAGTACTTC. Encoded protein: CASSQDLLAGGPRNEQYF.

There are many counts of this clonotype. The chain recombines TRBV4-2 with TRBJ2-1; D gene unclear. Per germline, CDR1 LGHNA and CDR2 YNFKEQ. The CDR3 is made up of 14 amino acids. Deletions cut 1 base from V and 10 bases from J, with 14 bases between. CDR3 sequence reads: CASSQGVFEEEQFF. DNA of the CDR3: TGTGCCAGCAGCCAAGGGGTTTTCGAGGAGGAGCAGTTCTTC.

Notes on this clonotype: An end of the junction does not agree with germline; a read error may underlie this. The chain couples TRBV20-1 to TRBJ1-5, with 7 bases aligning to TRBD1. The CDR3 extends over 16 amino acids. Germline CDR1 DFQATT, CDR2 SNEGSKA (reference sequence). For the CDR3, the DNA is TGCAGTGCTAGACTACGCGGGACAGCTTTCAATCAGCGCCAGCATTTT. Protein: CSARLRGTAFNQRQHF.

CDR3 in amino acids: CASRGSLTDTQYF. DNA of the CDR3: TGTGCCAGCAGGGGATCACTCACAGATACGCAGTATTTT. The chain is built from TRBV27 and TRBJ2-3; D remains unclear. The V end lost 6 bases, the J end lost 2 bases, and 9 bases lay between the germline ends. The CDR3 consists of 13 residues. Looked up from germline, CDR1 is MNHEY and CDR2 is SMNVEV (reference sequence).

The chain combines TRBV4-1 with TRBJ2-3; D remains unclear. In germline, CDR1 is MGHRA, CDR2 YSYEKL. The CDR3 runs to 15 residues. V shed 4 bases and J shed 0 bases, with 11 bases lying between them. CDR3 in DNA: TGCGCCAGCAGCCCCCTAAGGGTTAGCACAGATACGCAGTATTTT. Its protein is CASSPLRVSTDTQYF.

A remark on this clonotype: An end of the junction does not agree with germline; a read error may underlie this. The chain combines TRBV7-9 with TRBJ2-5; D may be TRBD2 (5 bases). The CDR3 spans 14 residues. The germline V gene encodes CDR1 SEHNR and CDR2 FQNEAQ (reference sequence). CDR3 sequence: CASSPRGDQETRYF. In DNA form, the CDR3 reads TGTGCCAGCAGCCCCCGGGGAGACCAAGAGACCCGGTACTTC.

This clonotype was detected only once. A much more abundant neighbour one base away suggests this may be a read error. The rearrangement links TRBV28 to TRBJ2-7; possible D gene TRBD2, 6 bases. The CDR3 consists of 14 residues. Per the germline V gene, CDR1 is MDHEN and CDR2 is SYDVKM. V lost 5 bases, J lost 8 bases, and 19 bases lay in between. DNA of the CDR3: TGTGCCAGCAGTACCCGAACGGGACTGTACAAGCAGTACTTC. Amino acid sequence: CASSTRTGLYKQYF.

This clonotype was seen only a few times. This sequence joins TRBV4-3 and TRBJ2-3; 8 bases map to TRBD2. The junction had 3 bases not matched to a gene; V was cut back by 2 bases and J by 2 bases. This CDR3 contains 15 residues. Germline CDR1 and CDR2: LGHNA and YSLEER. The CDR3 loop is CASSQIAGYTDTQYF. The CDR3 DNA follows: TGCGCCAGCAGCCAAATAGCGGGGTACACAGATACGCAGTATTTT.

This chain links TRBV12-3 or TRBV12-4 with TRBJ1-5, with 8 bases aligning to TRBD1. The trim removed 4 bases at V and 3 bases at J, leaving 8 bases unmatched. This CDR3 has 16 amino acids. The CDR3 here is CASSSWTGYYNQPQHF. The CDR3 DNA follows: TGTGCCAGCAGTTCATGGACAGGGTATTACAATCAGCCCCAGCATTTT.

The chain couples TRBV7-2 to TRBJ2-5, with 10 bases aligning to TRBD2. There are 16 residues in the CDR3. V gave up 5 bases and J gave up 6 bases; unmatched junction bases: 12. The germline gives CDR1 SGHTA, CDR2 FQGNSA. The CDR3 here is CASSHSASGSRQTQYF. The CDR3 nucleotides are TGTGCCAGCAGCCATTCGGCTAGCGGGAGCAGACAGACCCAGTACTTC. Full variable domain (missing parts from reference TRBV7-2 and TRBJ2-5): GAGVSQSPSNKVTEKGKDVELRCDPISGHTALYWYRQSLGQGLEFLIYFQGNSAPDKSGLPSDRFSAERTGGSVSTLTIQRTQQEDSAVYLCASSHSASGSRQTQYFGPGTRLLVL.

The genes are TRBV4-1 and TRBJ1-3, with D possibly matching TRBD1 (5 bases). The V end lost 3 bases, the J end lost 9 bases, and 12 bases lay between the germline ends. The CDR3 is 13 residues long. The germline CDR1 and CDR2 sequences are MGHRA and YSYEKL. Here the CDR3 reads CASSQGRGSTIYF. The CDR3 DNA follows: TGCGCCAGCAGCCAGGGACGGGGGAGCACCATATATTTT.

This sequence joins TRBV7-2 and TRBJ2-7; 12 bases map to TRBD2. The length of the CDR3 is 16 residues. CDR1 and CDR2 from the germline V gene are SGHTA and FQGNSA. Trimming removed 5 bases from V and 0 bases from J; junction bases left unmatched: 5. The CDR3 DNA reads as TGTGCCAGCAGCGCCGGACTAGCGGGGAGCTCCTACGAGCAGTACTTC. Protein sequence: CASSAGLAGSSYEQYF.